The rows below give T cell receptor beta chains drawn from one sample of a study of control samples from healthy donors and cancer patients. Repertoires were generated with immunoSEQ multiplex PCR, while TCRdb's copy carries only in-frame clones and drops some. The sample has about 220,000 clones, about 95% seen once. The material sequenced was blood. Source of these receptors: a man aged 45 to 65 in good health. The CDR3 runs from the conserved cysteine through the conserved F or W. The D gene is left open where the match is weak. Clone size is shown for a subset of rows, as once, few, many or a class of expanded clone.

v_call	clone_size	d_call	j_call	cdr3_nt	cdr3_aa
TRBV7-7	NA	NA	TRBJ2-2	TGTGCTAGCAGCGACCTCCCTAGGGGGTCCGGGGAGCTGTTTTTT	CASSDLPRGSGELFF
TRBV4-3	NA	NA	TRBJ2-5	TGCGCCAGCAGCCAAGATGAAGGTTGGGGGGAGACCCAGTACTTC	CASSQDEGWGETQYF
TRBV7-9	NA	NA	TRBJ2-1	TGTGCCAGCAGCGTGTACAATGAGCAGTTCTTC	CASSVYNEQFF
TRBV12-3/TRBV12-4	NA	TRBD2	TRBJ2-7	TGTGCCAGCAGTCACCGGGACTACTACGAGCAGTACTTC	CASSHRDYYEQYF
TRBV19	NA	NA	TRBJ1-1	TGTGCCAGCGATGAAGCTTTCTTT	CASDEAFF
TRBV5-1	NA	NA	TRBJ1-1	TGCGCCAGCAGCACGGGGGGCGCTGAAGCTTTCTTT	CASSTGGAEAFF
TRBV10-3	NA	TRBD2	TRBJ2-5	TGTGCCATCAGAAAAAGCGGGGGGGCCTCAGAGACCCAGTACTTC	CAIRKSGGASETQYF
TRBV7-8	once	NA	TRBJ1-5	TGTGCCAGCAGCTTAGGGATATACGGGATTCAGCCCCAGCATTTT	CASSLGIYGIQPQHF
TRBV19	NA	TRBD1	TRBJ2-6	TGTGCCAGTAGTATCGGACAGGGTAGGTCCGGGGCCAACGTCCTGACTTTC	CASSIGQGRSGANVLTF
TRBV6-2/TRBV6-3	NA	NA	TRBJ1-1	TGTGCCAGCAGTTCTCCGGGGGGGGGAGAGACTGAAGCTTTCTTT	CASSSPGGGETEAFF
TRBV25-1	NA	NA	TRBJ2-7	TGTGCCAGCAGCGACTCCAGCCGAGTTGAGCAGTACTTC	CASSDSSRVEQYF
TRBV7-8	NA	NA	TRBJ2-1	TGTGCCAGCAGCTTCCAGGGGGCTAGCGGATACAATGAGCAGTTCTTC	CASSFQGASGYNEQFF
TRBV24-1	NA	NA	TRBJ2-5	TGTGCCACCAGTGATCCCCGGCGGACGGAGACCCAGTACTTC	CATSDPRRTETQYF
TRBV5-4	NA	TRBD1	TRBJ1-2	TGTGCCAGCAGCTTACTGACAGGGGCTAACTATGGCTACACCTTC	CASSLLTGANYGYTF
TRBV5-5	once	NA	TRBJ2-4	TGTGCCAGCAGCTTGTCGGCGGTTTTAGCCAAAAACATTCAGTACTTC	CASSLSAVLAKNIQYF
TRBV7-9	NA	NA	TRBJ1-2	TGTGCCAGCAGCTTAGTGACCGGAGGGGCGGGGAAAGCTAACTATGGCTACACCTTC	CASSLVTGGAGKANYGYTF